This TCR beta chain was captured by sequencing in a study of shared clonotypes between healthy human individuals. Study-level findings and limits: Sharing across four donors was seen in 5% to 5.5% of naive CD4 clonotypes. Generally, estimated richness proved larger in naive subsets than it did in memory subsets.

V was pared by 0 bases and J by 8 bases, with 6 bases between. Germline V lookup: CDR1 SGHRS, CDR2 YFSETQ. The CDR3 spans 12 residues. Terminally differentiated effector memory CD45RA+ cells were left out of the naive CD8 fraction, which was CD45RO-negative and positively selected for CCR7. All donors were healthy HIV-negative adults lacking recent acute infections or vaccinations. The donors, all of them Caucasian adults, lived in Nashville, Tennessee. In regard to this clone: The antigen remains undetermined.

Generated by immunoSEQ multiplex PCR, the TCRdb table keeps only in-frame clones and is missing some. The repertoire consists of around 2,000,000 clones, with around 96% occurring once and the leading ten covering 1.2%. Sequenced input: naive CD8+ T cells sorted from blood. This receptor was taken from a man aged 18 to 30 in good health. The J gene is TRBJ2-1, the V gene TRBV5-1; D remains ambiguous. The CDR3 DNA reads TGCGCCAGCAGCTTGGTCACCGATGAGCAGTTCTTC. Translating it yields CASSLVTDEQFF.